The following is a T cell receptor beta chain sequence with its context. Methods used by the authors: Scientists estimated how many nucleated cells there were by amplifying reference gene primers. The protocol was immunoSEQ multiplex PCR, while the TCRdb copy is restricted to in-frame clones and leaves out a portion. The V and J calls and clone size are taken from that table; D and trimming were inferred from the DNA. The table records tens of thousands of clones, about 74% of them present only once. The data stem from a study of blood T cell repertoires in COVID-19. Across the whole study: Spain, Italy and the United States supplied samples that represented acute and convalescent COVID-19.

The CDR3 is made up of 16 amino acids. Germline assignment: CDR1 SQVTM and CDR2 ANQGSEA. With V trimmed by 4 bases and J by 5 bases, 11 bases remained unmatched. J is TRBJ1-2 and V is TRBV29-1, with 12 bases aligning to TRBD1. The source material was peripheral blood. The receptor was derived from a human donor in a cohort sampled during active COVID-19. DNA for the CDR3: TGCAGCGTTGTTTATGGGACAGGGGGCGAAATTTATGGCTACACCTTC. Amino acid sequence: CSVVYGTGGEIYGYTF.